The rows below give T cell receptor beta chains drawn from one sample of a study of blood T cell repertoires in COVID-19. Produced via immunoSEQ multiplex PCR; TCRdb's table is partial and in-frame only. Counted here are 130,000 to 150,000 clones, roughly 80% occurring once; the ten biggest clones make up roughly 9.2%. Sequencing was done on a sample of PBMCs or T cells enriched from blood (not recorded which). Every receptor here comes from a man over 45 who had recovered from COVID-19. The CDR3 runs from the conserved cysteine through the conserved F or W. A D gene is named only where the DNA matches it firmly. Clone size is not always given. Where it is, it says once, few, many or a class for expanded clones.

V	size	D	J	CDR3	DNA
TRBV11-1	few	TRBD2	TRBJ2-5	CASSLEIAGAETQYF	TGTGCCAGCAGCTTAGAAATAGCGGGGGCGGAGACCCAGTACTTC
TRBV19	-	-	TRBJ1-4	CASSIDPTEEKLFF	TGTGCCAGTAGTATAGATCCGACAGAAGAAAAACTGTTTTTT
TRBV28	-	TRBD1	TRBJ1-6	CASSIKQGNNSPLHF	TGTGCCAGCAGTATCAAACAGGGGAACAATTCACCCCTCCACTTT
TRBV10-2	once	TRBD2	TRBJ2-7	CASSESGGSSYEQYF	TGCGCCAGCAGTGAATCCGGGGGGAGCTCCTACGAGCAGTACTTC
TRBV5-1	-	TRBD2	TRBJ2-2	CASSYWTSGGNTGELFF	TGCGCCAGCAGCTACTGGACTAGCGGGGGGAACACCGGGGAGCTGTTTTTT
TRBV27	-	-	TRBJ2-7	CASMSNRYEQYF	TGTGCCAGCATGTCCAACAGGTACGAGCAGTACTTC
TRBV5-5	-	TRBD1	TRBJ1-1	CASSLAGGNTEAFF	TGTGCCAGCAGCTTGGCAGGGGGGAACACTGAAGCTTTCTTT
TRBV4-1	once	-	TRBJ1-1	CASSHTERHTHMNTEAFF	TGCGCCAGCAGCCACACGGAGAGGCACACCCATATGAACACTGAAGCTTTCTTT
TRBV28	-	-	TRBJ1-5	CASSLGGGDQPQHF	TGTGCCAGCAGTTTAGGGGGCGGCGATCAGCCCCAGCATTTT
TRBV27	few	-	TRBJ1-2	CASSDRSGYYGYTF	TGTGCCAGCAGTGATCGGAGTGGTTACTATGGCTACACCTTC
TRBV27	once	-	TRBJ1-2	CASSLNRAYGYTF	TGTGCCAGCAGTTTAAACAGGGCCTATGGCTACACCTTC
TRBV7-9	once	TRBD2	TRBJ2-4	CASSALTSGGAGDKNIQYF	TGTGCCAGCAGTGCCCTGACTAGCGGGGGGGCCGGTGACAAAAACATTCAGTACTTC
TRBV10-1	-	TRBD1	TRBJ2-1	CASSEAGGNYNEQFF	TGCGCCAGCAGTGAGGCAGGGGGTAACTACAATGAGCAGTTCTTC
TRBV7-8	-	TRBD2	TRBJ2-3	CASSSERGANTDTQYF	TGTGCCAGCAGCTCAGAGCGGGGGGCGAACACAGATACGCAGTATTTT
TRBV7-2	-	-	TRBJ2-4	CASSSFPGLINIQYF	TGTGCCAGCAGCTCCTTTCCGGGACTTATAAACATTCAGTACTTC
TRBV3-1/TRBV3-2	few	-	TRBJ2-5	CASSRDQETQYF	TGTGCCAGCAGCCGAGACCAAGAGACCCAGTACTTC
TRBV3-1/TRBV3-2	many	TRBD1	TRBJ1-1	CASSRTGVNTEAFF	TGTGCCAGCAGCCGGACAGGGGTGAACACTGAAGCTTTCTTT
TRBV19	-	TRBD1	TRBJ1-1	CASSFLDRDTEAFF	TGTGCCAGTAGTTTCCTAGACAGGGACACTGAAGCTTTCTTT
TRBV6-2/TRBV6-3	-	-	TRBJ1-6	CASSPGRGWNSPLHF	TGTGCCAGCAGCCCCGGCAGGGGTTGGAATTCACCCCTCCACTTT
TRBV3-1/TRBV3-2	-	-	TRBJ1-3	CASSPLSLSGNTIYF	TGTGCCAGCAGCCCTCTGAGCCTCTCTGGAAACACCATATATTTT
TRBV11-2	-	-	TRBJ1-4	CASSLSRKLFF	TGTGCCAGCAGCTTAAGTAGAAAACTGTTTTTT
TRBV19	-	TRBD1	TRBJ1-5	CASSIGGQGANQPQHF	TGTGCCAGTAGTATAGGGGGACAGGGGGCGAATCAGCCCCAGCATTTT
TRBV6-5	once	TRBD2	TRBJ2-1	CASSYSAGEFYNEQFF	TGTGCCAGCAGTTACTCGGCGGGGGAATTTTACAATGAGCAGTTCTTC
TRBV19	-	TRBD1	TRBJ1-5	CASTPDRGSQPQHF	TGTGCCAGTACTCCGGACAGGGGAAGTCAGCCCCAGCATTTT
TRBV18	-	-	TRBJ1-2	CASSAREVYGYTF	TGTGCCAGCTCCGCAAGAGAAGTCTATGGCTACACCTTC
TRBV27	-	-	TRBJ2-3	CASSLFQVSTDTQYF	TGTGCCAGCAGTTTATTTCAGGTTAGCACAGATACGCAGTATTTT
TRBV5-4	-	TRBD2	TRBJ2-3	CASKRGGPSDTQYF	TGTGCCAGCAAGCGGGGGGGCCCGTCGGATACGCAGTATTTT
TRBV6-1	-	-	TRBJ1-4	CASSEMWGADNEKLFF	TGTGCCAGCAGTGAAATGTGGGGAGCGGATAATGAAAAACTGTTTTTT
TRBV12-3/TRBV12-4	-	-	TRBJ1-2	CASSQGRVGGYTF	TGTGCCAGCAGCCAGGGCAGGGTGGGTGGCTACACCTTC
TRBV2	-	-	TRBJ1-5	CASNQGNQPQHF	TGTGCCAGCAACCAGGGGAATCAGCCCCAGCATTTT
TRBV19	-	TRBD1	TRBJ1-5	CASSIDGTDNQPQHF	TGTGCCAGTAGTATAGATGGGACAGATAATCAGCCCCAGCATTTT
TRBV28	-	-	TRBJ1-3	CASRAWPQRFSGNTIYF	TGTGCCAGCAGGGCCTGGCCCCAGCGGTTCTCTGGAAACACCATATATTTT
TRBV19	-	-	TRBJ1-1	CASIDKGRGGTNTEAFF	TGTGCCAGTATAGATAAGGGTCGGGGAGGGACGAACACTGAAGCTTTCTTT
TRBV4-1	few	TRBD1	TRBJ2-2	CASSPQGRITGELFF	TGCGCCAGCAGCCCACAGGGGCGGATCACCGGGGAGCTGTTTTTT
TRBV4-3	-	-	TRBJ2-3	CASSQDAGLADTQYF	TGCGCCAGCAGCCAAGATGCCGGGTTGGCAGATACGCAGTATTTT
TRBV18	-	TRBD1	TRBJ2-7	CASSQQGQGFSYEQYF	TGTGCCAGCTCACAACAGGGACAGGGTTTCTCCTACGAGCAGTACTTC
TRBV9	-	-	TRBJ2-2	CASSGTNTGELFF	TGTGCCAGCAGCGGAACTAACACCGGGGAGCTGTTTTTT
TRBV6-1	-	-	TRBJ1-1	CASSEQGLDTEAFF	TGTGCCAGCAGTGAACAGGGGTTGGACACTGAAGCTTTCTTT
TRBV6-2/TRBV6-3	-	TRBD1	TRBJ2-2	CASSFPGQGASPSRRELFF	TGTGCCAGCAGTTTCCCGGGACAGGGGGCTAGCCCGTCCCGCCGGGAGCTGTTTTTT
TRBV12-1	-	-	TRBJ2-2	CASSFVASAPNTGELFF	TGTGCCAGCAGCTTTGTAGCTAGCGCGCCGAACACCGGGGAGCTGTTTTTT
TRBV7-9	-	TRBD1	TRBJ2-7	CASSQSQGELYEQYF	TGTGCCAGCAGCCAATCCCAGGGGGAGCTTTACGAGCAGTACTTC
TRBV2	-	TRBD1	TRBJ2-7	CASISTGTGLYEQYF	TGTGCCAGCATTAGTACCGGGACAGGGTTGTACGAGCAGTACTTC
TRBV9	-	TRBD2	TRBJ2-3	CASSPRLAATDTQYF	TGTGCCAGCAGCCCGCGACTAGCGGCCACAGATACGCAGTATTTT
TRBV6-5	-	TRBD1	TRBJ1-3	CASMGTGSGNTIYF	TGTGCCAGCATGGGGACAGGCTCTGGAAACACCATATATTTT
TRBV19	few	TRBD1	TRBJ1-5	CASSRTGGLEPQHF	TGTGCCAGTAGCAGGACAGGGGGCTTGGAGCCCCAGCATTTT
TRBV25-1	-	TRBD1	TRBJ1-2	CASSELDRPYGYTF	TGTGCCAGCAGTGAATTGGACAGGCCCTATGGCTACACCTTC
TRBV6-5	-	-	TRBJ2-4	CASVSLTLAKNIQYF	TGTGCCAGCGTGTCCCTGACTCTAGCCAAAAACATTCAGTACTTC
TRBV7-9	-	-	TRBJ2-1	CASSLGQYNEQFF	TGTGCCAGCAGCTTAGGGCAGTACAATGAGCAGTTCTTC